The TCR beta chain under discussion was sequenced for a study of cytomegalovirus exposure and HLA in healthy donors. 13 Jbeta primers and 60 Vbeta primers were used for the PCR. Some clones are missing from TCRdb's copy, which holds only in-frame ones; the method was immunoSEQ multiplex PCR. The sample totals about 160,000 clones. Details on this clone: Its antigen is unidentified.

Germline CDR1 and CDR2: MNHEY and SVGAGI. V shed 7 bases and J shed 9 bases, with 16 bases lying between them. The CDR3 spans 14 residues. Study-level points and caveats: Sequencing had likely introduced a cluster of highly shared sequence variants as an artifact. With DRB1 most and HLA-C fewest, TCR association rates differed between HLA loci in a later analysis. In a later analysis, HLA-associated beta chains showed higher expansion and lower generation probabilities than comparable chains.

This TCR was recovered from a woman aged 55-75 years in good health and CMV-seronegative. The sample taken for sequencing was PBMCs. The chain couples TRBV6-5 to TRBJ1-6, with D possibly TRBD1 on 6 matching bases. In nucleotides, the CDR3 is TGTGCCAGCACTACCGGGACATGGGCTTCACCCCTCCACTTT. Amino acids: CASTTGTWASPLHF.